This record concerns one T cell receptor (beta chain) sequence. PCR amplification relied on 60 Vbeta primers (plus 13 Jbeta primers). Data came from immunoSEQ multiplex PCR; TCRdb stores just in-frame clones and leaves some out. This table holds about 140,000 clones, 9.7% found once. This sample was included in a study of cytomegalovirus exposure and HLA in healthy donors. This CDR3 region has 13 residues. V was pared by 6 bases and J by 7 bases, with 14 bases between. Looked up from germline, CDR1 is MNHEY and CDR2 is SVGAGI. The receptor's source is a man aged 45-60 years in good health and CMV-seronegative. Sequencing input: PBMCs. The rearrangement uses TRBV6-5 and TRBJ2-3; weak D call: TRBD2 (5 bases). The CDR3 DNA follows: TGTGCCAGCAGGGGCCCTGGGAGTTATACGCAGTATTTT. Translation gives CASRGPGSYTQYF.